This TCR beta chain was captured in a study of T cell responses to AZD1222 COVID-19 vaccine. The overall study: Investigators merged groups given second doses at roughly 4 or roughly 12 weeks.

Worth noting for this clone: Its target is not known.

Assay used: immunoSEQ multiplex PCR; TCRdb lists only in-frame clones, some missing. The sample has 66,000 or so clones, roughly nine tenths seen once. The CDR3 is made up of 13 amino acids. V was pared by 5 bases and J by 6 bases, with 13 bases between. Germline lookup yields CDR1 SEHNR and CDR2 FQNEAQ (reference sequence). Study-wide results and limits: Clonal diversity may have been underestimated in mostly white British donors. Regions left unmutated in variants are reportedly the target of nearly half of spike-specific TCRs.

The clonotype originates from an adult in good health. The chain links TRBV7-9 to TRBJ1-2; D not certain. This specimen was peripheral blood, taken on day 0 of AZD1222 vaccination. DNA for the CDR3: TGTGCCAGCAGCCTCTCGGACGCTCATGGCTACACCTTC. Amino acids: CASSLSDAHGYTF.